Following are 11 T cell receptor beta chains from one sample sequenced in a study of multiple sclerosis patients with progressive multifocal leukoencephalopathy. Method: immunoSEQ multiplex PCR; TCRdb's copy keeps in-frame clones and lacks some. The data show 25,000 to 30,000 clones, approximately 85% seen once. Stated time point: time of PML onset. Here the sequenced sample was PBMCs, taken from a patient treated with natalizumab. These receptors were obtained from a woman in her 30s with progressive multifocal leukoencephalopathy.

This chain links TRBV19 with TRBJ2-7; D not certain. This CDR3 region has 13 residues. Trimming shortened V by 3 bases and J by 2 bases, and 8 bases separated the two germline ends. Germline CDR1 reads LNHDA; CDR2 reads SQIVND (reference sequence). The CDR3 bases are TGTGCCAGTAGTATTTTAGGCACCTACGAGCAGTACTTC. Protein: CASSILGTYEQYF.

This sequence joins TRBV4-3 and TRBJ2-5; TRBD1 is a possible D gene (5 bases). V was clipped by 3 bases and J by 5 bases, with 16 bases between them. The length of the CDR3 is 15 residues. Germline CDR1 and CDR2: LGHNA and YSLEER. CDR3 sequence: CASSQAQGGGETQYF. The DNA for the CDR3 is TGCGCCAGCAGCCAGGCCCAGGGTGGTGGGGAGACCCAGTACTTC.

This rearrangement joins TRBV30 to TRBJ2-1, with a weak D call TRBD2 (5 bases). There are 12 residues in the CDR3. Trimming cost V 8 bases and J 0 bases, with 8 bases left between them. Per germline, CDR1 GTSNPN and CDR2 SVGIG (reference sequence). In DNA form, the CDR3 reads TGTGCCGTCGAGGGCTCCTACAATGAGCAGTTCTTC. It codes for CAVEGSYNEQFF.

In this sample, this clone turned up a few times. This chain connects TRBV14 to TRBJ2-7; D perhaps matches TRBD2 (5 bases). Germline assignment: CDR1 SGHDN and CDR2 FVKESK. The CDR3 spans 13 residues. The ends were cut back, 4 bases at V and 5 bases at J, with 12 bases in the middle. CDR3 DNA sequence: TGTGCCAGCAGCCGTATGCGGGCCCACGAGCAGTACTTC. Residues: CASSRMRAHEQYF.

The chain is built from TRBV25-1 and TRBJ2-1; perhaps TRBD1 as D (5 bases). CDR1 and CDR2 from the germline V gene are MGHDK and SYGVNS. Trimming took 1 base from V and 0 from J, leaving 7 bases between them. The CDR3 is 15 amino acids. Here the CDR3 reads CASSEWGNSYNEQFF. CDR3 nucleotide sequence: TGTGCCAGCAGTGAATGGGGCAACTCCTACAATGAGCAGTTCTTC.

V and J are TRBV7-9 and TRBJ1-6; D call uncertain. Trimming removed 4 bases at V and 10 bases at J, with 23 bases between. Germline V gene lookup returns CDR1 SEHNR and CDR2 FQNEAQ (reference sequence). The CDR3 spans 17 residues. This CDR3 is CASSSHDNSGLRSPLHF. The CDR3 nucleotides are TGTGCCAGCAGCTCCCATGACAATTCGGGCCTCAGGTCACCCCTCCACTTT.

The chain employs TRBV6-4 and TRBJ2-3; TRBD2 might be the D (6 bases). Germline-derived CDR1 and CDR2 are MRHNA and SNTAGT. V lost 2 bases and J lost 3, with 6 bases in between. This CDR3 contains 13 residues. CDR3 coding DNA: TGTGCCAGCAGTGACGGGGGGACAGATACGCAGTATTTT. Translated, it gives CASSDGGTDTQYF.

This clone was picked up one time. The gene calls are TRBV29-1 and TRBJ2-1; D is unresolved. The V gene lost 3 bases and the J gene lost 9 bases, with 6 bases spanning the gap. The CDR3 runs 10 residues. From germline, CDR1 is SQVTM and CDR2 ANQGSEA. The CDR3 here is CSVDESEQFF. CDR3 nucleotides: TGCAGCGTTGACGAAAGTGAGCAGTTCTTC.

The genes are TRBV2 and TRBJ2-4, with D uncertain. Per the germline V gene, CDR1 is SNHLY and CDR2 is FYNNEI. V lost 3 bases and J lost 8, with 5 bases in between. The CDR3 has 11 residues. CDR3 residues: CASSDSDIQYF. The CDR3 DNA is TGTGCCAGCAGTGATTCGGACATTCAGTACTTC.

V is TRBV5-1 and J is TRBJ2-5; weak D call: TRBD2 (7 bases). The J call may be in error: the DNA end matches TRBJ2-7 better. Germline V gene sequence: CDR1 SGHRS, CDR2 YFSETQ. The CDR3 is 14 amino acids. The CDR3 reads CASSLAGEGYEQYF. CDR3 in DNA: TGCGCCAGCAGCTTGGCAGGGGAGGGTTACGAGCAGTACTTC.

The chain combines TRBV7-6 with TRBJ2-2; weak D call: TRBD1 (5 bases). V was trimmed by 5 bases and J by 6 bases, leaving 13 bases between them. Germline-derived CDR1 and CDR2 are SGHVS and FNYEAQ. The CDR3 is 14 amino acids. The CDR3 DNA is TGTGCCAGCAGCGCTTCCAGGGTCTCCGGGGAGCTGTTTTTT. Its protein product is CASSASRVSGELFF.